Reported below is one TCR beta chain. What this receptor recognizes is not known. Nothing much larger sits one base from this clone, and base qualities are not available. The data are from a study of T cells after yellow fever vaccination (dated by TCRdb to between 2018 and 2021). A note on the overall study: The SMART-Seq v4 Ultra Low Input RNA kit was used to prepare libraries from fractions with low cell numbers. To follow T-cell clones before and after primary and booster YFV17D yellow fever vaccination, bulk TCR alpha and beta repertoires were sequenced over time. Two healthy male donors, one aged 18 to 30 and one aged 30 to 39 years, were included in the cohort. Blood was drawn at multiple timepoints before and after primary and secondary immunization, with bulk PBMC replicates and cell subsets isolated.

TCR cDNA was made using 5'RACE template switching, a step that added a universal primer site and unique molecular identifiers. Priming of cDNA synthesis was performed from both the TCR alpha and TCR beta constant segments. Library amplification involved two PCR steps, and the second step added sample barcodes and sequencing adapters. Sequencing of libraries was performed on Illumina HiSeq 2500 (2x100 bp) or NovaSeq (2x150 bp). The published analysis was carried out like this. MIGEC handled demultiplexing of reads and collapsing into UMI consensus sequences, while MiXCR performed V(D)J alignment. Vaccine-responding clonotypes were defined with edgeR using replicate PBMC samples, requiring FDR below 0.01 and a log2 fold change above 5 up to day 15. Each bulk clonotype was labeled CD4 or CD8 based on which sequenced repertoire, CD4 or CD8, contained the clonotype at higher abundance. TCRdb handled the public reads itself, with Q25 trimming in fastp and clone calling in MiXCR, and kept productive beta chains. A single entry per CDR3 protein holds the most common genes and DNA from its merged rows. The V and J calls shown here were made by TCRdb, not taken from the authors' results. This sample comprises about 340,000 distinct CDR3 sequences, 7.5% to 9% of them detected only once. The top ten constitute approximately 19% of the sample.

The sample's treatment or condition label, in plain terms: live attenuated yellow fever vaccine strain. At each blood-draw timepoint, two biological replicates of bulk PBMCs were collected. A standard Ficoll-Paque protocol was used to isolate PBMCs from peripheral blood. TriZol was used to extract RNA from bulk PBMCs, from CD4 and CD8 fractions, and from dextramer-positive and dextramer-negative fractions. General study outcomes and caveats: Compared with the primary T-cell response, the secondary T-cell response was weaker but faster, peaking on day 5 rather than day 15. Because the study included only a couple of donors, the extent to which the findings can be generalized is limited. After the booster, most clones that had expanded after primary vaccination were detected again (roughly 95% of CD4 and around nine tenths of CD8), suggesting broad maintenance of memory. Computational filtering was required because FACS-sorted repertoires could contain abundant contaminating clonotypes from the bulk population. A small share of clonotypes was detected in both CD4 and CD8 compartments, with the overlap likely arising from convergent recombination.

V is trimmed back by 5 bases and J by 3 bases, and the junction contains 6 bases that no gene match accounts for. From the cysteine through the phenylalanine, the CDR3 covers 15 amino acids. Left in the record is the CDR3 DNA by itself, 45 bases read in frame from the first base. Via the germline V gene (reference sequence), CDR1 is SGHAT and CDR2 FQDESV. The source was PBMCs, collected on the day of the first yellow fever vaccination. The TCR sequence derives from a young man who received the YFV17D yellow fever vaccine. The chain is encoded by TRBV11-1 joined to TRBJ2-2; TRBD1 matches 7 bases in the middle. The DNA reads TGTGCCAGCAGCCCAATGACAGGGTACACCGGGGAGCTGTTTTTT. Translated, this gives CASSPMTGYTGELFF. With the rest looked up from the reference TRBV11-1 and TRBJ2-2 genes rather than sequenced, the full variable domain is EAEVAQSPRYKITEKSQAVAFWCDPISGHATLYWYRQILGQGPELLVQFQDESVVDDSQLPKDRFSAERLKGVDSTLKIQPAELGDSAMYLCASSPMTGYTGELFFGEGSRLTVL.